This T cell receptor beta chain emerged from a study of metastatic and nonmetastatic thyroid tumors (dated by TCRdb to 2019 to 2021). Background for the entire study: Repertoires from peripheral blood and from tumor or nodule tissue samples of malignant and benign thyroid patients were compared.

The method was PCR. The run used an Illumina HiSeq 4000. High-throughput sequencing was used to profile the TCR beta-chain CDR3 region of each patient. From the authors' description of their analysis: A classifier to discriminate distant-metastatic papillary thyroid cancer patients was built from CDR3 differences across clinicopathological groups. Repertoire diversity was assessed with the Shannon index, and tumor-blood repertoire similarity with the Morisita-Horn index. The public reads were reanalyzed by TCRdb: fastp trimming at Q25, MiXCR alignment, in-frame beta chains only. The V and J calls shown here were made by TCRdb, not taken from the authors' results. This sample gives 30,000 to 40,000 clones in total; about a fifth of them show up just once. The ten largest clonotypes hold roughly 3.1% of the sample. V lost 0 bases and J lost 0 bases; the stretch between them is 3 bases long. From the cysteine up to the phenylalanine, the CDR3 has a length of 14 residues. The only DNA kept is the CDR3, 42 bases in frame from the first base. The germline V gene encodes CDR1 SGDLS and CDR2 YYNGEE.

There are many counts of this clone. Its antigen is not yet known. No per-base quality is available; no much larger clone lies one base away. Before undergoing thyroid surgery, none of the patients had been given any kind of treatment. Using T-cell receptor beta sequencing, the researchers looked back retrospectively at clinical samples from patients, gathered between the early 2010s and the late 2010s. What the work shows at the level of the full study, not this receptor alone: TCR beta diversity was reported as significantly higher in malignant tumors than in benign nodules, in both blood and tumor samples.

The source of this sequence is a male donor with papillary thyroid cancer or a benign thyroid nodule (not recorded which). Some clones in this sample may be carry-over from other donors' samples. Specimen: tumor tissue. The chain joins TRBV9 to TRBJ2-2; no D gene is confidently identified. The nucleotide sequence is TGTGCCAGCAGCGTAGCCTCGAACACCGGGGAGCTGTTTTTT. Translated, this is CASSVASNTGELFF.